Sequencing of this T cell receptor beta chain was carried out in a study of cytomegalovirus exposure and HLA in healthy donors. Overall study findings and caveats: Immune exposure data for these donors was limited to CMV serostatus. In vitro work confirmed that three CMV-associated chains recognize CMV antigens. TCR beta sequences reportedly predicted the HLA-A and HLA-B alleles of most subjects accurately. Later on, a genetic analysis was performed. It linked a missense variant in DCLRE1C with V- and J-gene trimming of TCR beta.

The study ran its PCR with 60 Vbeta and 13 Jbeta primers. The assay was immunoSEQ multiplex PCR, and TCRdb's table has in-frame clones only and misses some. The sample gives 85,000 to 90,000 clones, under 80% of which show up once; 10% is in the top ten. This CDR3 spans 15 amino acids. V lost 5 bases and J 3 bases, leaving 17 bases between the germline ends. The germline CDR1 and CDR2 sequences are MNHEY and SVGAGI. About this clone itself: Its matching antigen is unknown.

This TCR was recovered from a young man in good health and CMV-seropositive. The sequencing sample was made of PBMCs. The chain employs TRBV6-5 and TRBJ2-7, with D possibly being TRBD2 (6 bases). The CDR3 nucleotides read TGTGCCAGCAGTCAACACGGGACGGGGGACTACGAGCAGTACTTC. This codes for CASSQHGTGDYEQYF.